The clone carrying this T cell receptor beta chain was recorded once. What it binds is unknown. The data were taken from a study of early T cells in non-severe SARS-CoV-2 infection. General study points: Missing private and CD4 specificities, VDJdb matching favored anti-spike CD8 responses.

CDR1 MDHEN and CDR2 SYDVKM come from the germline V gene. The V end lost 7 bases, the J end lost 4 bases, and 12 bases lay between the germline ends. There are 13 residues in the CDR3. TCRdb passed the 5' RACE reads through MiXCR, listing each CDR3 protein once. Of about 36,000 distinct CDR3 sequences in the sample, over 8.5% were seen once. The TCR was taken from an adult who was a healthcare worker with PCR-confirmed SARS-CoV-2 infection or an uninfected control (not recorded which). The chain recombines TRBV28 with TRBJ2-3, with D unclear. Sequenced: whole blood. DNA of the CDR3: TGTGCCAGCAAAGCCCCACGGGCAGATACGCAGTATTTT. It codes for CASKAPRADTQYF.